This TCR beta chain comes out of a study of T cell responses to AZD1222 COVID-19 vaccine. Whole-study context: Pooled samples include second doses given at about 4 or 12 weeks. Study-level findings and limits: Spike-specific TCR breadth and depth were elevated following two AZD1222 doses. Spike as a whole was targeted by vaccine-associated CD4 TCRs, dominant at 160-218 and 743-854.

Profiling relied on immunoSEQ multiplex PCR, and the TCRdb table lists in-frame clones only, not all of them. The sample consists of 150,000 or so clones, approximately 90% of them appearing once. Points on this clone: Antigen unknown.

The V gene's germline CDR1 is SGHAT and CDR2 FQNNGV. V trimming: 7 bases; J trimming: 7 bases; junction bases outside the gene matches: 12. This CDR3 has 15 residues. The sequence came from an adult in good health. The gene calls are TRBV11-2 and TRBJ2-1, with 8 nucleotides matching TRBD2. The source material was peripheral blood, sampled on day 0 of AZD1222 vaccination. CDR3 in amino acids: CASNSIAGSRNEQFF. CDR3 in DNA: TGTGCCAGCAACTCGATAGCGGGATCAAGGAATGAGCAGTTCTTC. The whole variable domain, filled in from reference TRBV11-2 and TRBJ2-1, reads EAGVAQSPRYKIIEKRQSVAFWCNPISGHATLYWYQQILGQGPKLLIQFQNNGVVDDSQLPKDRFSAERLKGVDSTLKIQPAKLEDSAVYLCASNSIAGSRNEQFFGPGTRLTVL.